This T cell receptor beta chain was captured in a study of T-cell memory formation after mild COVID-19. Notes on the study in general: Clones contracting over day 15 to 85 were CD4/CD8 balanced, with later expanders leaning CD4+.

In regard to this clonotype: As yet, its antigen is unknown.

Sample barcodes and UMIs were carried by the TCR alpha and TCR beta cDNA libraries that 5'RACE generated with constant-segment primers. Via MiXCR, TCRdb re-called the 5' RACE reads, giving one row per CDR3 protein. This table has some 290,000 distinct CDR3 sequences, 15% to 20% appearing once. Trimming left V 7 bases short and J 1 base short, with 13 bases between. The CDR3 length is 14 residues. This sequence originates from a man between 18 and 35 years old who had mild COVID-19 (a few samples of this study predate the infection). Cell type and time point are not known. This chain links TRBV12-3 or TRBV12-4 with TRBJ2-5; D gene ambiguous. The source material was PBMCs or a T cell subset sorted from them (not recorded which). The CDR3 reads CASKALGVQETQYF. The CDR3 DNA reads as TGTGCCAGCAAGGCCTTGGGCGTCCAAGAGACCCAGTACTTC.